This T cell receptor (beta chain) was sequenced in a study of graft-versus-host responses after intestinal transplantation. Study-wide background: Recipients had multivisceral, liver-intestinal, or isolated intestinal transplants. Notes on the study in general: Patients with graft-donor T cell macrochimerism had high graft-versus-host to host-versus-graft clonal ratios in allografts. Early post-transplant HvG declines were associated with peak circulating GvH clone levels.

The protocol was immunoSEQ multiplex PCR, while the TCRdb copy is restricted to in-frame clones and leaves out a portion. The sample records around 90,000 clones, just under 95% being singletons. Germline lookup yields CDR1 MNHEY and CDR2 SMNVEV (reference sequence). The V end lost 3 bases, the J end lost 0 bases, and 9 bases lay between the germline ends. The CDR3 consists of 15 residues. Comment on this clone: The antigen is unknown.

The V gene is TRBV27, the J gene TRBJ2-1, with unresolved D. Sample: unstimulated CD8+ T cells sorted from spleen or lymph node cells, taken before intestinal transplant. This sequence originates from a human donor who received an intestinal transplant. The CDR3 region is CASSFAWSSYNEQFF. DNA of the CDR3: TGTGCCAGCAGTTTCGCGTGGAGCTCCTACAATGAGCAGTTCTTC.